One sample yielded the 15 T cell receptor beta chains listed below, sequenced in a study of blood T cell repertoires in COVID-19 (dated by TCRdb to the early 2020s). Library generation was performed with the immunoSEQ multiplex PCR assay. The table was pulled from immuneACCESS by TCRdb, which kept in-frame rearrangements only. Such tables lose some clones; where checked, under half of the loss comes from unresolved V genes, and the rest has no known cause. This sample holds around 220,000 clones; 85% to 90% were observed only once. Around 4.5% of the sample belongs to the ten largest clones. The sequenced material came from peripheral blood. Every receptor here comes from a man aged 50-59 years with acute or convalescent COVID-19.

The rearrangement joins TRBV15 to TRBJ1-4; possibly TRBD1 for D (5 bases). Germline CDR1 is LNHNV and CDR2 is YYDKDF (reference sequence). Trimming left V 1 base short and J 4 bases short, with 7 bases between. This CDR3 region has 14 residues. The DNA for the CDR3 is TGTGCCACCAGCAGAGGAGACAGTAATGAAAAACTGTTTTTT. Translated, it gives CATSRGDSNEKLFF.

This chain joins TRBV7-8 and TRBJ1-6; D is undetermined. Germline loops: CDR1 SGHVS, CDR2 FQNEAQ. Trimming shortened V by 5 bases and J by 8 bases, and 10 bases separated the two germline ends. The CDR3 has 13 amino acids. The CDR3 region is CASSTRRDSPLHF. As DNA, the CDR3 is TGTGCCAGCAGCACCCGGCGGGATTCACCCCTCCACTTT. Full variable domain (rest looked up from reference TRBV7-8 and TRBJ1-6): GAGVSQSPRYKVAKRGQDVALRCDPISGHVSLFWYQQALGQGPEFLTYFQNEAQLDKSGLPSDRFFAERPEGSVSTLKIQRTQQEDSAVYLCASSTRRDSPLHFGNGTRLTVT.

V is TRBV19 and J is TRBJ2-1; TRBD1 aligns across 7 bases. The V gene's germline CDR1 is LNHDA and CDR2 SQIVND (reference sequence). V shed 5 bases and J 2 bases; nucleotides not matched to a gene: 6. CDR3 length: 15 residues. For the CDR3, the DNA is TGTGCCAGTAGTTTGGACAGGTCAACCTACAATGAGCAGTTCTTC. It codes for CASSLDRSTYNEQFF.

This chain joins TRBV7-9 and TRBJ2-2; 11 bases line up with TRBD1. The CDR3 covers 16 residues. CDR1 and CDR2 (germline): SEHNR, FQNEAQ (reference sequence). Unmatched junction bases numbered 6, after V lost 5 bases and J lost 4 bases. The CDR3 region has the DNA TGTGCCAGCAGCCGAACCGGGACAGGGGGCACCGGGGAGCTGTTTTTT. This encodes CASSRTGTGGTGELFF. The full variable domain, with the rest looked up from reference TRBV7-9 and TRBJ2-2, is DTGVSQNPRHKITKRGQNVTFRCDPISEHNRLYWYRQTLGQGPEFLTYFQNEAQLEKSRLLSDRFSAERPKGSFSTLEIQRTEQGDSAMYLCASSRTGTGGTGELFFGEGSRLTVL.

The chain carries TRBV7-8 and TRBJ1-1, with no clear D. This CDR3 region has 15 residues. Germline CDR1 is SGHVS and CDR2 is FQNEAQ. The V end was cut by 5 bases, the J end by 0 bases, with 13 bases between. In DNA form, the CDR3 reads TGTGCCAGCAGCCCCCAAGTCAACATGAACACTGAAGCTTTCTTT. Protein: CASSPQVNMNTEAFF. The full variable domain, its missing parts supplied by reference TRBV7-8 and TRBJ1-1, is GAGVSQSPRYKVAKRGQDVALRCDPISGHVSLFWYQQALGQGPEFLTYFQNEAQLDKSGLPSDRFFAERPEGSVSTLKIQRTQQEDSAVYLCASSPQVNMNTEAFFGQGTRLTVV.

The V call is TRBV11-2, the J call TRBJ1-2, with 9 bases lining up with TRBD1. CDR1 and CDR2 (germline): SGHAT, FQNNGV. The CDR3 runs to 14 residues. J lost 6 bases, V lost 5 bases, and 7 bases had no gene match. The CDR3 coding sequence is TGTGCCAGCAGCCTGACAGGGGGTGGGGATGGCTACACCTTC. The encoded protein is CASSLTGGGDGYTF.

The chain uses TRBV24-1 and TRBJ2-3; TRBD2 is a possible D gene (6 bases). The V end was cut by 3 bases, the J end by 2 bases, with 11 bases between. The CDR3 runs to 15 residues. Germline loops: CDR1 KGHDR, CDR2 SFDVKD. CDR3 residues: CATSDAGRDTDTQYF. The CDR3 region has the DNA TGTGCCACCAGTGATGCCGGGAGAGACACAGATACGCAGTATTTT.

V is TRBV24-1 and J is TRBJ2-7; 11 bases line up with TRBD1. The CDR3 is made up of 16 amino acids. Germline V CDR1 and CDR2: KGHDR, SFDVKD. V dropped 3 bases and J dropped 2; count of bases not matched to a gene: 5. The CDR3 here is CATSDRPGQGAYEQYF. CDR3 DNA: TGTGCCACCAGTGATAGGCCGGGACAGGGGGCCTACGAGCAGTACTTC.

The gene calls are TRBV10-1 and TRBJ2-7, with D possibly being TRBD1 (6 bases). V lost 6 bases and J 4 bases, leaving 7 bases between the germline ends. The germline CDR1 and CDR2 sequences are WNHNN and SYGVQD (reference sequence). The CDR3 loop spans 11 amino acids. As DNA, the CDR3 is TGCGCCAGCAGCGACAGGTACGAGCAGTACTTC. As protein: CASSDRYEQYF.

This chain connects TRBV19 to TRBJ2-1, with TRBD1 matching 10 bases. V lost 7 bases and J lost 7; bases outside the gene matches: 13. The germline gives CDR1 LNHDA, CDR2 SQIVND (reference sequence). The CDR3 runs to 16 residues. DNA of the CDR3: TGTGCCAGTACCATCCGGGGGACAGGGGTTAGGAATGAGCAGTTCTTC. Its translation is CASTIRGTGVRNEQFF.

The chain couples TRBV6-5 to TRBJ1-2; TRBD1 matches 9 bases. CDR1 and CDR2 from the germline V gene are MNHEY and SVGAGI. V trimming: 0 bases; J trimming: 2 bases; junction bases outside the gene matches: 1. CDR3 length equals 15 residues. CDR3 region: CASSYSTGGNYGYTF. CDR3 in DNA: TGTGCCAGCAGTTACTCGACAGGGGGGAACTATGGCTACACCTTC.

The V and J genes are TRBV19 and TRBJ1-2; D not resolved. Germline V gene lookup returns CDR1 LNHDA and CDR2 SQIVND (reference sequence). V dropped 7 bases and J dropped 2 bases, with 11 bases sitting between them. This CDR3 region has 13 residues. This chain's CDR3 is CASTNGGNYGYTF. In nucleotides, the CDR3 is TGTGCCAGTACCAATGGAGGGAACTATGGCTACACCTTC.

V usage is TRBV7-9 and J usage is TRBJ1-1; 12 positions match TRBD1. This CDR3 is 13 amino acids long. Germline V lookup: CDR1 SEHNR, CDR2 FQNEAQ (reference sequence). Germline trimming cut 7 bases from V and 11 bases from J; bases unmatched to any gene: 8. The CDR3 sequence is CASKLGQGASAFF. CDR3 DNA: TGTGCCAGCAAACTGGGACAGGGGGCGTCGGCTTTCTTT.

This rearrangement joins TRBV30 to TRBJ2-1; D is ambiguous. Germline CDR1 is GTSNPN and CDR2 is SVGIG (reference sequence). V gave up 1 base and J gave up 10 bases, with 14 bases separating them. This CDR3 spans 13 amino acids. Here the CDR3 reads CAWSAGSSREQFF. The CDR3 DNA reads as TGTGCCTGGAGTGCCGGGTCCTCAAGAGAGCAGTTCTTC.

With regard to this clone: Other DNA sequences within the sample encode an identical CDR3. V is TRBV3-1 (or the pseudogene TRBV3-2) and J is TRBJ1-2; 7 nucleotides align to TRBD1. The CDR3 loop spans 14 amino acids. Germline CDR1 reads LGHDT; CDR2 reads YNNKEL (reference sequence). J was trimmed by 3 bases and V by 2 bases; bases with no gene match: 3. The CDR3 DNA is TGTGCCAGCAGCCAAAAGGGGGCGGACTATGGCTACACCTTC. This codes for CASSQKGADYGYTF.